At least ten counts were recorded for the clone carrying this T cell receptor beta chain. This entry comes from a study of T cells in Graves' hyperthyroidism and ophthalmopathy. TCR beta CDR3 regions were amplified from RNA. With the HTBI primer set, the TCR CDR3 went through a first round of RT-PCR. Each CDR3 protein gets one entry after TCRdb re-called the multiplex PCR reads with MiXCR. This repertoire shows 300,000 to 450,000 distinct CDR3 sequences, roughly 17% found once; its top ten account for 30% to 40%. Sequencing input: blood. The source of this sequence is a woman in her 30s with Graves' hyperthyroidism that later progressed to Graves' ophthalmopathy.

The CDR3 DNA is TGTGCCAGCAGTGAAGTGGGGACTAGCGGGGGGTTTGATACGCAGTATTTT. Translation: CASSEVGTSGGFDTQYF. The V and J genes are TRBV6-1 and TRBJ2-3, with 15 bases that match TRBD2. The junction had 5 bases not matched to a gene; V was cut back by 1 base and J by 6 bases. Germline CDR1 is MNHNS and CDR2 is SASEGT. This CDR3 comprises 17 residues.